This T cell receptor (beta chain) was found in a study of response to subunit inactivated influenza vaccine. Broader study findings: There was a suggestion from the authors that each seasonal influenza vaccination recruits few new T cells.

This clonotype appeared a few times. The antigen is undetermined. TCRdb independently ran MiXCR on the RT-PCR reads; one entry per CDR3 protein. The sample holds 540,000 or so distinct CDR3 sequences, 13% seen once. Source: PBMCs from blood, taken 40 to 50 days after vaccination. The receptor was derived from a man between 50 and 59 years old who received an inactivated influenza vaccine.

CDR3 residues: CASSSWGAATDTQYF. CDR3 nucleotide sequence: TGCGCCAGCAGCTCCTGGGGGGCTGCCACAGATACGCAGTATTTT. The chain employs TRBV5-1 and TRBJ2-3; either TRBD1 or TRBD2 may fit D (6 bases each). V was clipped by 3 bases and J by 2 bases, with 13 bases between them. In germline, CDR1 is SGHRS, CDR2 YFSETQ. This CDR3 has 15 amino acids.